This T cell receptor beta chain was obtained from a study of T cells after yellow fever vaccination. As for the study in general: Low-cell-number fractions underwent preparation using SMART-Seq v4 Ultra Low Input.

Study findings and constraints: A limited proportion of clonotypes was detected within both the CD4 and CD8 compartments. Weaker overall, the secondary response nonetheless peaked faster (day 5 versus 15).

UMIs were added to TCR cDNA along with a universal primer site when it was made by 5'RACE template switching. TCRdb redid the calling of the 5' RACE reads with MiXCR, one entry per CDR3 protein. The repertoire holds 310,000 or so distinct CDR3 sequences, 3.6% seen once, with around 22% in the top ten. The CDR3 has 15 residues. V lost 3 bases and J 3 bases, leaving 14 bases between the germline ends. From germline, CDR1 is ENHRY and CDR2 SYGVKD. This clonotype was detected many times. Its antigen is still unknown. This rearrangement joins TRBV10-3 to TRBJ2-5, with D possibly called TRBD1 or TRBD2 (5 bases each). This receptor was taken from a man aged 18 to 29 who received the YFV17D yellow fever vaccine. The sequencing here drew on PBMCs, taken on the day of the yellow fever booster vaccination. DNA for the CDR3: TGTGCCATCAGTGACTCCCGAGGGACCAAAGAGACCCAGTACTTC. Its protein is CAISDSRGTKETQYF.